What follows is one T cell receptor (beta chain) and its context. The target antigen is unknown. The data originate from a study of cytomegalovirus exposure and HLA in healthy donors. Trimming pared 3 bases from V and 0 bases from J, leaving 18 bases between. The germline V gene encodes CDR1 SGHVS and CDR2 FNYEAQ. There are 18 residues in the CDR3. PCR involved 60 Vbeta and 13 Jbeta primers. Assay: immunoSEQ multiplex PCR; the TCRdb copy retains only in-frame clones and omits some. The repertoire consists of around 220,000 clones, with roughly 80% occurring once and the leading ten covering about 1.4%. General observations from the study: There were some V segments, including TRBV6-2 and TRBV6-3, excluded as indistinguishable. For most subjects, TCR beta sequences were reported to predict HLA-A and HLA-B alleles with accuracy. Reports credit the classifier with highly specific, highly sensitive diagnosis of cytomegalovirus status. The authors judged a highly shared variant cluster likely a sequencing artifact.

The source of this sequence is a girl aged 10 to 17 in good health and CMV-seronegative. This chain links TRBV7-6 with TRBJ2-1; D unresolved. Specimen: PBMCs. CDR3 protein: CASSFSPVLESSYNEQFF. In nucleotides, the CDR3 is TGTGCCAGCAGCTTCTCCCCCGTGCTAGAAAGCTCCTACAATGAGCAGTTCTTC.